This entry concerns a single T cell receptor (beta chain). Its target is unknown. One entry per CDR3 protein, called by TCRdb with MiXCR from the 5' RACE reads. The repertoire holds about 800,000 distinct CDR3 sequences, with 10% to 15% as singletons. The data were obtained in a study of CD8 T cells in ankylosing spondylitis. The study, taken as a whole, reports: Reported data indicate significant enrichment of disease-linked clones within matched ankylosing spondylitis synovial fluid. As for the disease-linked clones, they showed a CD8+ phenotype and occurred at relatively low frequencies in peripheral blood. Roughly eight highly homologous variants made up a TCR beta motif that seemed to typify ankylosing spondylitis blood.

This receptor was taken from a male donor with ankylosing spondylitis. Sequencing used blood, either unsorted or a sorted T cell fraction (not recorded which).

Written as DNA, the CDR3 is TGTGCCAGCAGGCTTGCCGTCTACAATGAGCAGTTCTTC. This codes for CASRLAVYNEQFF. The chain carries TRBV6-6 and TRBJ2-1; D not resolved. This CDR3 has 13 residues. Trimming stripped 6 bases from V and 3 bases from J, with 9 bases between. CDR1 and CDR2 (germline): MNHNY, SVGAGI (reference sequence).